This passage covers 23 T cell receptor beta chains from one sample sequenced in a study of shared clonotypes between healthy human individuals. Data came from immunoSEQ multiplex PCR; TCRdb stores just in-frame clones and leaves some out. The sample includes 2 million to 3 million clones, roughly 93% seen only once; the top ten take approximately 0.36%. The sample was naive CD4+ T cells from PBMCs. The subset denotes: CD45RA+ positively selected. The source of these receptors is a man younger than 35 in good health. Some clones in this sample may be carry-over from other donors' samples.

The chain carries TRBV27 and TRBJ2-7; 7 nucleotides line up with TRBD1. Unmatched junction bases numbered 8, after V lost 2 bases and J lost 4 bases. The CDR3 is 15 amino acids. CDR1 and CDR2 (germline): MNHEY, SMNVEV (reference sequence). The CDR3 reads CASSLVPGQKYEQYF. CDR3 sequence (DNA): TGTGCCAGCAGTTTAGTACCGGGACAGAAGTACGAGCAGTACTTC.

Here the CDR3 reads CASSPPGPVGNTIYF. As DNA, the CDR3 is TGTGCCAGCAGCCCGCCAGGGCCAGTGGGAAACACCATATATTTT. The rearrangement uses TRBV4-2 and TRBJ1-3; a weak D match, TRBD1 (5 bases). V dropped 4 bases and J dropped 4 bases, with 14 bases sitting between them. The CDR3 runs 15 residues. Per the germline V gene, CDR1 is LGHNA and CDR2 is YNFKEQ.

This clone was observed a few times. The sample contains more than one DNA sequence encoding this CDR3. J is TRBJ1-5 and V is TRBV2; unclear D gene. Germline V gene sequence: CDR1 SNHLY, CDR2 FYNNEI. V shed 7 bases and J shed 0 bases, with 4 bases lying between them. The CDR3 totals 12 residues. The CDR3 loop is CASTDSNQPQHF. The CDR3 DNA is TGTGCCAGCACGGATAGCAATCAGCCCCAGCATTTT. Drawing the rest from reference TRBV2 and TRBJ1-5, the complete variable domain is EPEVTQTPSHQVTQMGQEVILRCVPISNHLYFYWYRQILGQKVEFLVSFYNNEISEKSEIFDDQFSVERPDGSNFTLKIRSTKLEDSAMYFCASTDSNQPQHFGDGTRLSIL.

The chain links TRBV19 to TRBJ1-1; D ambiguous. Germline V gives CDR1 LNHDA, CDR2 SQIVND (reference sequence). This CDR3 has 14 residues. Trimming removed 2 bases from V and 3 bases from J, with 10 bases in between. The CDR3 loop reads CASSILAGYTEAFF. The CDR3 nucleotides are TGTGCCAGTAGTATATTGGCCGGGTACACTGAAGCTTTCTTT.

The chain combines TRBV4-1 with TRBJ2-7, with TRBD1 identical over 7 bases. CDR1 is MGHRA and CDR2 is YSYEKL in the germline V gene. This CDR3 is built from 15 residues. V shed 1 base, J shed 2 bases, and the junction held 5 bases outside the gene matches. As DNA, the CDR3 is TGCGCCAGCAGCCAAGCGACAGGGCTTACCTACGAGCAGTACTTC. Its translation is CASSQATGLTYEQYF.

The rearrangement links TRBV5-1 to TRBJ2-1; 10 positions agree with TRBD2. Unmatched junction bases numbered 5, after V lost 3 bases and J lost 2 bases. The V gene's germline CDR1 is SGHRS and CDR2 YFSETQ. The CDR3 runs 16 residues. CDR3 region: CASSSTSGATYNEQFF. CDR3 DNA: TGCGCCAGCAGCTCTACTAGCGGGGCTACCTACAATGAGCAGTTCTTC.

This rearrangement joins TRBV6-5 to TRBJ1-1, with unresolved D. Trimming left V 2 bases short and J 1 base short, with 11 bases between. Germline V gene lookup returns CDR1 MNHEY and CDR2 SVGAGI. The CDR3 consists of 15 residues. The CDR3 sequence: CASSYEVGGNTEAFF. The CDR3 DNA is TGTGCCAGCAGTTACGAAGTCGGCGGGAACACTGAAGCTTTCTTT.

V usage is TRBV7-9 and J usage is TRBJ2-4, with D perhaps TRBD2 (6 bases). The CDR3 sequence is 15 residues long. Trimming removed 5 bases at V and 0 bases at J, with 11 bases between. From germline, CDR1 is SEHNR and CDR2 FQNEAQ (reference sequence). CDR3 protein: CASSPRTIAKNIQYF. DNA of the CDR3: TGTGCCAGCAGCCCCCGGACTATAGCCAAAAACATTCAGTACTTC.

The chain couples TRBV11-2 to TRBJ2-3; D is ambiguous. This CDR3 spans 12 amino acids. The ends were cut back, 1 base at V and 2 bases at J, with 1 base in the middle. CDR1 SGHAT and CDR2 FQNNGV come from the germline V gene. The CDR3 DNA sequence: TGTGCCAGCAGCTTAGTCACAGATACGCAGTATTTT. This translates into CASSLVTDTQYF.

The V gene is TRBV6-6, the J gene TRBJ1-1; 7 bases fit TRBD1. CDR3 length equals 13 residues. V dropped 3 bases and J dropped 6; count of bases not matched to a gene: 4. Germline V gene data show CDR1 as MNHNY and CDR2 as SVGAGI (reference sequence). The CDR3 loop reads CASSYKGAAEAFF. Here the CDR3 DNA reads TGTGCCAGCAGTTATAAGGGGGCGGCTGAAGCTTTCTTT.

J is TRBJ2-1 and V is TRBV19, with 9 bases fitting TRBD2. The ends lost 1 base at V and 8 bases at J; junction bases unmatched: 6. In germline, CDR1 is LNHDA, CDR2 SQIVND (reference sequence). The CDR3 totals 15 residues. The DNA of the CDR3 is TGTGCCAGTAGTATAGGCGGGAGGGCCTTCCATGAGCAGTTCTTC. Protein product: CASSIGGRAFHEQFF.

The chain recombines TRBV19 with TRBJ2-6; D ambiguous. Germline V CDR1 and CDR2: LNHDA, SQIVND (reference sequence). The germline V and J ends were trimmed by 4 bases and 0 bases, with 4 bases remaining between them. The CDR3 sequence is 14 residues long. Written as DNA, the CDR3 is TGTGCCAGTAGTAAGTTCTCTGGGGCCAACGTCCTGACTTTC. Translating gives CASSKFSGANVLTF. Variable domain in full (rest from reference TRBV19 and TRBJ2-6): DGGITQSPKYLFRKEGQNVTLSCEQNLNHDAMYWYRQDPGQGLRLIYYSQIVNDFQKGDIAEGYSVSREKKESFPLTVTSAQKNPTAFYLCASSKFSGANVLTFGAGSRLTVL.

The chain joins TRBV19 to TRBJ2-3; 8 nucleotides line up with TRBD1. The germline CDR1 and CDR2 sequences are LNHDA and SQIVND (reference sequence). Trimming at V came to 4 bases and at J to 3 bases, leaving 6 bases not matched to a gene. This CDR3 comprises 15 residues. The DNA of the CDR3 is TGTGCCAGTAGTAGCGAGACAGGGGTGACAGATACGCAGTATTTT. Translating gives CASSSETGVTDTQYF.

The chain recombines TRBV14 with TRBJ2-6; no definite D call. The CDR3 covers 17 residues. Germline values: CDR1 SGHDN, CDR2 FVKESK. V dropped 2 bases and J dropped 0 bases, with 11 bases sitting between them. The chain's CDR3 is CASSQRMVFSGANVLTF. CDR3 nucleotide sequence: TGTGCCAGCAGCCAAAGAATGGTTTTCTCTGGGGCCAACGTCCTGACTTTC.

The gene calls are TRBV1 and TRBJ2-7. TRBV1 is reported as a pseudogene. The CDR3 length is 16 residues. In DNA, the CDR3 is TGCACCAGCAGCCGGCCCGCGCGTAATAGACCCTACGAGCAGTACTTC. It translates to CTSSRPARNRPYEQYF.

The chain employs TRBV6-1 and TRBJ2-3, with a possible D match to TRBD2 (6 bases). V lost 7 bases to trimming and J lost 6 bases, with 14 bases between them. CDR1 MNHNS and CDR2 SASEGT come from the germline V gene. The CDR3 is 13 residues long. Written as DNA, the CDR3 is TGTGCCAGCATGTGGAGGGTTAGGGATACGCAGTATTTT. Encoded protein: CASMWRVRDTQYF.

CDR3 region: CASSQANRGFTDTQYF. CDR3 DNA: TGCGCCAGCAGCCAAGCTAACAGGGGATTCACAGATACGCAGTATTTT. The genes are TRBV4-3 and TRBJ2-3; 7 nucleotides agree with TRBD1. The CDR3 runs to 16 residues. Germline V gene data show CDR1 as LGHNA and CDR2 as YSLEER. V trimming: 1 base; J trimming: 2 bases; junction bases outside the gene matches: 6.

The chain is built from TRBV28 and TRBJ2-7, with unresolved D. CDR1 is MDHEN and CDR2 is SYDVKM in the germline V gene. The CDR3 is 11 residues long. V lost 7 bases and J lost 3, with 7 bases in between. The DNA for the CDR3 is TGTGCCAGCATATCACTCTACGAGCAGTACTTC. This translates into CASISLYEQYF.

The chain recombines TRBV19 with TRBJ2-1; 12 bases align to TRBD1. This CDR3 has 16 amino acids. Germline assignment: CDR1 LNHDA and CDR2 SQIVND (reference sequence). J was trimmed by 4 bases and V by 7 bases; bases with no gene match: 8. The CDR3 DNA sequence: TGTGCCAGTACGGGGACAGGGGGCGCGAGGTACAATGAGCAGTTCTTC. It specifies CASTGTGGARYNEQFF.

V gene TRBV10-2 combines with J gene TRBJ1-5; D possibly corresponds to TRBD1 (6 bases). The germline gives CDR1 WSHSY, CDR2 SAAADI. V lost 5 bases and J 2 bases, leaving 13 bases between the germline ends. There are 15 residues in the CDR3. CDR3: CASSLRGVGNQPQHF. For the CDR3, the DNA is TGCGCCAGCAGTCTCAGGGGAGTAGGCAATCAGCCCCAGCATTTT.

The V gene is TRBV6-6, the J gene TRBJ1-1; no reliable D call. Germline-derived CDR1 and CDR2 are MNHNY and SVGAGI (reference sequence). The CDR3 spans 15 residues. Trimming shortened V by 5 bases and J by 3 bases, and 16 bases separated the two germline ends. The chain's CDR3 is CASSPGSSGDTEAFF. DNA of the CDR3: TGTGCCAGCAGTCCGGGCTCGAGCGGGGACACTGAAGCTTTCTTT.

The rearrangement joins TRBV19 to TRBJ2-7; TRBD1 agrees at 9 bases. Germline V lookup: CDR1 LNHDA, CDR2 SQIVND (reference sequence). The CDR3 consists of 15 residues. V trimming: 4 bases; J trimming: 6 bases; junction bases outside the gene matches: 10. The DNA of the CDR3 is TGTGCCAGTAGTAGGCCGGGGACAGGGATCCCCGAGCAGTACTTC. It is translated as CASSRPGTGIPEQYF. The full variable domain, in which reference TRBV19 and TRBJ2-7 provide the parts outside the CDR3, is DGGITQSPKYLFRKEGQNVTLSCEQNLNHDAMYWYRQDPGQGLRLIYYSQIVNDFQKGDIAEGYSVSREKKESFPLTVTSAQKNPTAFYLCASSRPGTGIPEQYFGPGTRLTVT.

This clone is a singleton in its sample. This chain uses TRBV2 with TRBJ2-5; D is perhaps TRBD1 or TRBD2 (5 bases each). Germline V lookup: CDR1 SNHLY, CDR2 FYNNEI. V lost 5 bases and J lost 5, with 24 bases in between. This CDR3 comprises 17 residues. The chain's CDR3 is CASSPRQGRGLRETQYF. The CDR3 bases are TGTGCCAGCAGTCCCCGCCAGGGACGAGGCCTGAGGGAGACCCAGTACTTC.